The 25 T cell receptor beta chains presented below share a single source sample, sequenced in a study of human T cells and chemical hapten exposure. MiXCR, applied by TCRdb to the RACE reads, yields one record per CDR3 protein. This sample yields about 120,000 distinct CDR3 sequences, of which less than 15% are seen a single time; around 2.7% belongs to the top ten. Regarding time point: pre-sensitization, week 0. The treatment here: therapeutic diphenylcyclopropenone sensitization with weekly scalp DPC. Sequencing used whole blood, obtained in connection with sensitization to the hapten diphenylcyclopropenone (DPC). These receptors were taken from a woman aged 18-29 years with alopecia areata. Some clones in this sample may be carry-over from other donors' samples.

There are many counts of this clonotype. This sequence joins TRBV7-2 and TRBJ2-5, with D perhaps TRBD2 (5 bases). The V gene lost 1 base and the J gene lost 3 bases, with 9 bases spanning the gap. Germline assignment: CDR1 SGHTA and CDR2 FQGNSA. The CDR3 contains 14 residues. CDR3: CASSLGLLKETQYF. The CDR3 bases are TGTGCCAGCAGCTTAGGACTACTTAAAGAGACCCAGTACTTC.

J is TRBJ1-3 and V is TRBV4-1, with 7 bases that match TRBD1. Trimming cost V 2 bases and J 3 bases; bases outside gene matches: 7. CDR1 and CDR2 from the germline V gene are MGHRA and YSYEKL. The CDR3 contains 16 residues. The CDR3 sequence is CASSQSGQAVGNTIYF. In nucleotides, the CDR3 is TGCGCCAGCAGCCAAAGCGGACAGGCAGTTGGAAACACCATATATTTT.

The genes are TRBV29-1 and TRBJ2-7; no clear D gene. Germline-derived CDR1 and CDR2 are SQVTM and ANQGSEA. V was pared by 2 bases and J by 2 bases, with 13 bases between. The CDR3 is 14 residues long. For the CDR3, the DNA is TGCAGCGTTGAAACCCAGACGGGCGCCTACGAGCAGTACTTC. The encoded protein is CSVETQTGAYEQYF.

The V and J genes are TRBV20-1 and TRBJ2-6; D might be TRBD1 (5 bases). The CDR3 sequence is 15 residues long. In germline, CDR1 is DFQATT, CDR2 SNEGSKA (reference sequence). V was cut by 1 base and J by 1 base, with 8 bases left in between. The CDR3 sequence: CSARGDSSGANVLTF. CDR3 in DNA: TGCAGTGCTAGAGGCGACAGTTCTGGGGCCAACGTCCTGACTTTC.

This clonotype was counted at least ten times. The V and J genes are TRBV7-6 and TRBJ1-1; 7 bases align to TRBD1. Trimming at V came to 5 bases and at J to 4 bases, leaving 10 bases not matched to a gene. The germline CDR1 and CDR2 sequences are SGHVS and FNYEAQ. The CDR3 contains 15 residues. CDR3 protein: CASSRRQGGTTEAFF. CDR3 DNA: TGTGCCAGCAGCCGAAGACAGGGCGGGACCACTGAAGCTTTCTTT.

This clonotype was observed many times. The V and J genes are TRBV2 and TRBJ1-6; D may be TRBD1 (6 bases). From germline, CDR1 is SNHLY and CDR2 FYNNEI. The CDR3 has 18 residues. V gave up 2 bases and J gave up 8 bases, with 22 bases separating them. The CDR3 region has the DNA TGTGCCAGCAGTGAAAGGGGGGCAACCGATCCGATCTATTCACCCCTCCACTTT. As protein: CASSERGATDPIYSPLHF.

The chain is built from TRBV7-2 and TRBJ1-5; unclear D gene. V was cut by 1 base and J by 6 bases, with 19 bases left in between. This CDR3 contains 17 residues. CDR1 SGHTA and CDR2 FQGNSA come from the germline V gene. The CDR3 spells CASSLVSATGRGQPQHF. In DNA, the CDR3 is TGTGCCAGCAGCTTAGTATCAGCCACTGGGCGCGGTCAGCCCCAGCATTTT. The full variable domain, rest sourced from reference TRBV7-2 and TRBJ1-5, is GAGVSQSPSNKVTEKGKDVELRCDPISGHTALYWYRQSLGQGLEFLIYFQGNSAPDKSGLPSDRFSAERTGGSVSTLTIQRTQQEDSAVYLCASSLVSATGRGQPQHFGDGTRLSIL.

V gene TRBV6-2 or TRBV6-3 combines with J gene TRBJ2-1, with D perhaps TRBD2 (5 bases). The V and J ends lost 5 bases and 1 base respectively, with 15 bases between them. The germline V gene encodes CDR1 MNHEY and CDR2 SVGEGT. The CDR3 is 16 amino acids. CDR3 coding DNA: TGTGCCAGCAGTAAAAGGATCGGAGGATCCTACAATGAGCAGTTCTTC. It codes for CASSKRIGGSYNEQFF.

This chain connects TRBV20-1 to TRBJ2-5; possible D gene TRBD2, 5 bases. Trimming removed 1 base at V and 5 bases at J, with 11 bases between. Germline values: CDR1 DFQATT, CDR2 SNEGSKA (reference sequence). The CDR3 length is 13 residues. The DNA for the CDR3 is TGCAGTGCTAGAGCCGTGGGCGGGGAGACCCAGTACTTC. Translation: CSARAVGGETQYF.

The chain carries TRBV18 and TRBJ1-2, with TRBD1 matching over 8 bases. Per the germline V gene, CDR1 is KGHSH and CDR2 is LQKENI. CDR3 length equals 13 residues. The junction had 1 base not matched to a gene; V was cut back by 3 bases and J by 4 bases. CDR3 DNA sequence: TGTGCCAGCTCACCGGACAGGGCCTATGGCTACACCTTC. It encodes CASSPDRAYGYTF.

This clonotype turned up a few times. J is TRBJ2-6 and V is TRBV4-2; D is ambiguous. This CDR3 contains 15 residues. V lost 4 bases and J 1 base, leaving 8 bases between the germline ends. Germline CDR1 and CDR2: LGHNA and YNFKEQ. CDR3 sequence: CASSPSYSGANVLTF. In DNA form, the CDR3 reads TGTGCCAGCAGCCCAAGCTATTCTGGGGCCAACGTCCTGACTTTC.

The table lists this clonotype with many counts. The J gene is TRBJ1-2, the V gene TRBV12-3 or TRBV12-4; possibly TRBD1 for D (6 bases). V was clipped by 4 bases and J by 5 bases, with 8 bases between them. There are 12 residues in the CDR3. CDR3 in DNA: TGTGCCAGCAGTTCTAGGGGGTATGGCTACACCTTC. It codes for CASSSRGYGYTF.

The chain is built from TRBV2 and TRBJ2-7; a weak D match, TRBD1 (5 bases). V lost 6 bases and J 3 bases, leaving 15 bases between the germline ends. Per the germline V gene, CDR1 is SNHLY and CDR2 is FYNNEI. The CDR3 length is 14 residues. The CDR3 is CASSADTLLYEQYF. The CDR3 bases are TGTGCCAGCAGCGCGGACACGCTCCTCTACGAGCAGTACTTC.

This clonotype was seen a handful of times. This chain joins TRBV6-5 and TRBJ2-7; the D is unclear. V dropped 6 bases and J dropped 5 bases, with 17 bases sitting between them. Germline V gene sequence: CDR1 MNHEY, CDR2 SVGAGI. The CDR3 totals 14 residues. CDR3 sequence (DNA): TGTGCCAGCAGGGGCCGACCGGGCCCCAACGAGCAGTACTTC. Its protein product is CASRGRPGPNEQYF.

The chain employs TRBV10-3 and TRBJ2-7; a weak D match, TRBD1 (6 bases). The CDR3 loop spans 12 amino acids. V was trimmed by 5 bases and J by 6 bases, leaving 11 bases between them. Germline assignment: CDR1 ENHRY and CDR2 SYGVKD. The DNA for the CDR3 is TGTGCCATCAGTCCCCGGGACACCGAGCAGTACTTC. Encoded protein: CAISPRDTEQYF.

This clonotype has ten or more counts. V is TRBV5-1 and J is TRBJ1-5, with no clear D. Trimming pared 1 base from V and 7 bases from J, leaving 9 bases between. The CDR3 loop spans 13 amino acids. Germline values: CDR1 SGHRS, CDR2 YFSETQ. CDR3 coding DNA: TGCGCCAGCAGCTTGTTATTGGGACAGCCCCAGCATTTT. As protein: CASSLLLGQPQHF.

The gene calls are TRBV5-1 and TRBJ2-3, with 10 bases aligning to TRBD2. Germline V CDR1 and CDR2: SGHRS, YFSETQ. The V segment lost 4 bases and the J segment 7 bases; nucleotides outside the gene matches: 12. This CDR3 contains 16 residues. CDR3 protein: CASSPQGSGGAHTQYF. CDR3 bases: TGCGCCAGCAGCCCCCAGGGCAGCGGGGGGGCACATACGCAGTATTTT.

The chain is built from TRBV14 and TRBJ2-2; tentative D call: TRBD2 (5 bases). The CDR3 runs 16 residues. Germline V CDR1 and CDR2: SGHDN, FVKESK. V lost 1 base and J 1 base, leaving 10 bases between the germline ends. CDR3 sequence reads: CASSQVSVLNTGELFF. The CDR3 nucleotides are TGTGCCAGCAGCCAAGTTAGCGTTTTGAACACCGGGGAGCTGTTTTTT.

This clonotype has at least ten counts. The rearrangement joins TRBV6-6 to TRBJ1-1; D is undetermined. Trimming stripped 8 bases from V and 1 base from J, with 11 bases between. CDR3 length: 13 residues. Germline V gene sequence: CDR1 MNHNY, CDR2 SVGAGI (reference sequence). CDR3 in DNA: TGTGCCAGCTTGGGTCAGGAGAACACTGAAGCTTTCTTT. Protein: CASLGQENTEAFF.

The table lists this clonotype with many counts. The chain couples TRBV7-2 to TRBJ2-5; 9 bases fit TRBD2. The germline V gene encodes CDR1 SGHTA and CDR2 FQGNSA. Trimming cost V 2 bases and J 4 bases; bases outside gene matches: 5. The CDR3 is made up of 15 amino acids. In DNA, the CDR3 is TGTGCCAGCAGCTTATCCGGGACTAGCTCAGAGACCCAGTACTTC. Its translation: CASSLSGTSSETQYF.

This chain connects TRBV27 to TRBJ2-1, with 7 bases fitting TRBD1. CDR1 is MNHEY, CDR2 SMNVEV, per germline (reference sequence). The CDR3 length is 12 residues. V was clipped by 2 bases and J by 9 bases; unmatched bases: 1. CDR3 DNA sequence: TGTGCCAGCAGTTTACAGGGGGTTGAGCAGTTCTTC. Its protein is CASSLQGVEQFF.

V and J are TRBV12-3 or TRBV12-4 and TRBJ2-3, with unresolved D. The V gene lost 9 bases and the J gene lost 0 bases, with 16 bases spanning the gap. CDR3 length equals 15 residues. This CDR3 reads CARIETVSSTDTQYF. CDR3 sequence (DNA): TGTGCCAGAATCGAGACGGTTTCTAGCACAGATACGCAGTATTTT.

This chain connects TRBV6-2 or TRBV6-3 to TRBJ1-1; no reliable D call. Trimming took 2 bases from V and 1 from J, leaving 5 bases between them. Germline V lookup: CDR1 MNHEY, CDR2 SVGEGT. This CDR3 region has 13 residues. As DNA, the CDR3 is TGTGCCAGCAGTTACGTATCGAACACTGAAGCTTTCTTT. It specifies CASSYVSNTEAFF.

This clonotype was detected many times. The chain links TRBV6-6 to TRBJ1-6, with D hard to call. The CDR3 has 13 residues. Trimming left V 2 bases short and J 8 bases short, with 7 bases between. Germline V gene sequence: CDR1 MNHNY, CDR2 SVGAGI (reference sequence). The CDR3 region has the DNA TGTGCCAGCAGTTACGAGGTCTATTCACCCCTCCACTTT. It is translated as CASSYEVYSPLHF.

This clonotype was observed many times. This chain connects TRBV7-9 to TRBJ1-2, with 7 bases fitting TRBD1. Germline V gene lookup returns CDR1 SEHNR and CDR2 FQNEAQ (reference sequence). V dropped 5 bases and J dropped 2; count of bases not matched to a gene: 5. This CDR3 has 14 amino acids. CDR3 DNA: TGTGCCAGCAGCCGACAGGGATCCAACTATGGCTACACCTTC. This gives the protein CASSRQGSNYGYTF. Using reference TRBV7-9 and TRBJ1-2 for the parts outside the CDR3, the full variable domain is DTGVSQNPRHKITKRGQNVTFRCDPISEHNRLYWYRQTLGQGPEFLTYFQNEAQLEKSRLLSDRFSAERPKGSFSTLEIQRTEQGDSAMYLCASSRQGSNYGYTFGSGTRLTVV.